This T cell receptor (beta chain) was profiled in a study of glioma-infiltrating T cells after dendritic cell vaccination. Study summary: Autologous tumor lysate was loaded overnight onto monocyte-derived dendritic cells grown less than 8 days with IL-4 and GM-CSF.

Germline CDR1 KGHSH, CDR2 LQKENI. Trimming took off 4 bases at V and 3 bases at J, with 12 bases between the two ends. The CDR3 length is 14 residues. TCRB CDR3 was amplified from 2 ug genomic DNA or less. The primer mix had 60 V beta and 13 J beta primers. Sequencing was performed with immunoSEQ multiplex PCR; in TCRdb, only in-frame clones are kept and a portion is missing. The table records around 67,000 clones, 81% of them present only once. V usage is TRBV18 and J usage is TRBJ1-1, with a weak D call TRBD1 (6 bases). Specimen: blood, collected before dendritic cell vaccination. This TCR came from a human donor with glioblastoma. As DNA, the CDR3 is TGTGCCAGCTCACTTAACAGGGTAGACACTGAAGCTTTCTTT. It translates to CASSLNRVDTEAFF.